Each of the 9 T cell receptor beta chains below was sequenced from the same sample in a study of T-cell memory formation after mild COVID-19. TCRdb re-analysed the 5' RACE reads in MiXCR, keeping a single row per CDR3 protein. Of around 320,000 distinct CDR3 sequences listed, 13% to 15% were seen once; the top ten hold roughly 23%. The sequenced sample consisted of PBMCs or a T cell subset sorted from them (not recorded which). Receptors originate from a young man who had mild COVID-19 (a few samples of this study predate the infection). Cell type and time point are not known.

DNA of the CDR3: TGTGCCAGCAGTACCTTCGACGGGCAGCCCCAGCATTTT. This sequence encodes CASSTFDGQPQHF. The chain joins TRBV6-6 to TRBJ1-5; D remains ambiguous. Trimming cost V 5 bases and J 7 bases, with 12 bases left between them. CDR1 MNHNY and CDR2 SVGAGI come from the germline V gene (reference sequence). This CDR3 has 13 amino acids.

The V call is TRBV5-1, the J call TRBJ2-7, with D possibly being TRBD1 (5 bases). The CDR3 is 13 amino acids. The germline gives CDR1 SGHRS, CDR2 YFSETQ. Trimming took off 3 bases at V and 4 bases at J, with 11 bases between the two ends. CDR3 nucleotide sequence: TGCGCCAGCAGCTCACCCAGGACATACGAGCAGTACTTC. Residues: CASSSPRTYEQYF.

This clonotype was found a few times. This chain links TRBV12-3 or TRBV12-4 with TRBJ1-4; possible D gene TRBD1, 5 bases. The CDR3 extends over 14 amino acids. Trimming shortened V by 3 bases and J by 1 base, and 6 bases separated the two germline ends. The CDR3 loop is CASSFRETNEKLFF. In DNA, the CDR3 is TGTGCCAGCAGTTTCAGGGAAACTAATGAAAAACTGTTTTTT.

This clonotype was counted a few times. Here the CDR3 reads CASSLDGLGPSADTQYF. The CDR3 DNA sequence: TGTGCCAGCAGCTTAGATGGGCTAGGGCCAAGCGCAGATACGCAGTATTTT. J is TRBJ2-3 and V is TRBV11-2; D ambiguous. Deletions cut 0 bases from V and 4 bases from J, with 17 bases between. CDR3 size: 17 residues. Germline CDR1 SGHAT, CDR2 FQNNGV.

This clonotype has at least ten counts. The chain couples TRBV3-1 to TRBJ2-7; maybe TRBD1 (5 bases). This CDR3 region has 14 residues. V dropped 0 bases and J dropped 3 bases, with 9 bases sitting between them. From germline, CDR1 is LGHDT and CDR2 YNNKEL (reference sequence). The CDR3 sequence is CASSQDQGDYEQYV. CDR3 DNA sequence: TGTGCCAGCAGCCAAGATCAAGGGGACTACGAGCAGTACGTC.

In this sample, this clonotype turned up a few times. This chain joins TRBV5-1 and TRBJ1-4; unclear D gene. The CDR3 is made up of 15 amino acids. Germline assignment: CDR1 SGHRS and CDR2 YFSETQ. V was cut by 3 bases and J by 3 bases, with 12 bases left in between. For the CDR3, the DNA is TGCGCCAGCAGCTCCATCACCGGGGCTAATGAAAAACTGTTTTTT. It yields the protein CASSSITGANEKLFF.

This clonotype was seen a few times. The CDR3 nucleotides read TGTGCCAGCAGCTTAGCGTCTGGGCGGGAGACCCAGTACTTC. It yields the protein CASSLASGRETQYF. V and J are TRBV7-8 and TRBJ2-5; D remains unclear. The germline V gene encodes CDR1 SGHVS and CDR2 FQNEAQ. The CDR3 totals 14 residues. V was trimmed by 0 bases and J by 5 bases, leaving 10 bases between them.

This clonotype came up a few times. The CDR3 sequence is CASSLRQVQETQYF. The CDR3 DNA reads TGCGCCAGCAGCTTGAGACAGGTCCAAGAGACCCAGTACTTC. The chain recombines TRBV5-1 with TRBJ2-5; a weak D match, TRBD1 (6 bases). V shed 1 base and J shed 1 base, with 8 bases lying between them. CDR3 length equals 14 residues. CDR1 is SGHRS, CDR2 YFSETQ, per germline.

This clonotype was recorded a few times. V is TRBV7-2 and J is TRBJ1-4; the D is unclear. The CDR3 is made up of 14 amino acids. The V gene's germline CDR1 is SGHTA and CDR2 FQGNSA. V lost 5 bases and J lost 7, with 14 bases in between. The CDR3 protein is CASSPGGIGEKLFF. CDR3 in DNA: TGTGCCAGCAGCCCGGGAGGGATAGGTGAAAAACTGTTTTTT.